This T cell receptor (beta chain) was observed in a study of identical twins. This clonotype was counted a few times. Addition of a universal primer site occurred through template switching, and cDNA carried unique molecular identifiers. TCRdb called the 5' RACE reads again in MiXCR, with one record for every CDR3 protein. The data hold under 900,000 distinct CDR3 sequences, with 18% observed a single time. The CDR3 is made up of 14 amino acids. This same sample was also part of a study on T cells expressing NK-cell markers. Per that paper: CD3+CD56+NKG2C+, CD3+CD56+NKG2C- and CD3+CD56-NKG2C+ T cells, once sorted, supplied the TCR beta repertoires. In a group of 5 or 6 donors, dominant NKG2C+ clonotypes represented 1.0-7.0% of CD8+ T cells. Topping the CD3+CD56-NKG2C+ fraction as well were these clonotypes, in a few donors.

The V and J genes are TRBV21-1 and TRBJ1-6; TRBD1, as called in the table, went unchecked against the DNA. TRBV21-1 has pseudogene status. This TCR derives from a woman aged 18 to 35 in good health. Sequenced sample: PBMCs. DNA of the CDR3: TGTGCCAGCGGCGCGTTCAGGGTAACGACACCCCTCCACTTT. This sequence encodes CASGAFRVTTPLHF.